The 22 T cell receptor beta chains listed next were all sequenced from one sample in a study of blood T cell repertoires in COVID-19. TCRdb's table, derived via immunoSEQ multiplex PCR, lists solely in-frame clones and lacks some. The sample yields about 180,000 clones, roughly 83% seen once. The sample comprised peripheral blood. These receptor sequences come from a human donor in a cohort sampled during active COVID-19.

The V and J genes are TRBV10-1 and TRBJ2-2; tentative D call: TRBD2 (5 bases). There are 14 residues in the CDR3. In germline, CDR1 is WNHNN, CDR2 SYGVQD (reference sequence). Between the trimmed V and J ends, which lost 5 bases and 1 base, there was a span of 8 bases. Here the CDR3 reads CASSPSGNTGELFF. The CDR3 DNA is TGCGCCAGCAGTCCCAGCGGGAACACCGGGGAGCTGTTTTTT.

DNA of the CDR3: TGTGCCAGCACGGTCGGTGATTCACCCCTCCACTTT. As protein: CASTVGDSPLHF. This chain joins TRBV28 and TRBJ1-6; D is ambiguous. Trimming shortened V by 7 bases and J by 8 bases, and 9 bases separated the two germline ends. The CDR3 runs 12 residues. The germline CDR1 and CDR2 sequences are MDHEN and SYDVKM.

This chain connects TRBV19 to TRBJ1-2, with 11 bases fitting TRBD1. V lost 4 bases to trimming and J lost 5 bases; unmatched junction nucleotides: 12. The CDR3 covers 17 residues. Looked up from germline, CDR1 is LNHDA and CDR2 is SQIVND (reference sequence). CDR3 in amino acids: CASSKGQGGFPRYGYTF. Written as DNA, the CDR3 is TGTGCCAGTAGTAAGGGACAGGGGGGATTTCCCCGTTATGGCTACACCTTC.

This chain uses TRBV27 with TRBJ2-1, with D perhaps matching TRBD2 (6 bases). Germline loops: CDR1 MNHEY, CDR2 SMNVEV (reference sequence). This CDR3 region has 13 residues. The germline V and J ends were trimmed by 5 bases and 12 bases, with 17 bases remaining between them. The CDR3: CASSPLAFTRQFF. In DNA form, the CDR3 reads TGTGCCAGCAGTCCTCTAGCGTTTACTAGGCAGTTCTTC.

This clone was found once. This sequence joins TRBV27 and TRBJ1-2, with TRBD1 matching over 10 bases. Germline-derived CDR1 and CDR2 are MNHEY and SMNVEV (reference sequence). This CDR3 region has 13 residues. The trim removed 6 bases at V and 6 bases at J, leaving 4 bases unmatched. As DNA, the CDR3 is TGTGCCAGCAGGACAGGGGGCATAAATGGCTACACCTTC. It is translated as CASRTGGINGYTF.

V usage is TRBV13 and J usage is TRBJ1-4, with 7 bases fitting TRBD1. Per germline, CDR1 PRHDT and CDR2 FYEKMQ (reference sequence). This CDR3 is 16 amino acids long. Germline trimming cut 0 bases from V and 0 bases from J; bases unmatched to any gene: 1. CDR3 nucleotides: TGTGCCAGCAGCTTAGGGGACAGGACAACTAATGAAAAACTGTTTTTT. Protein: CASSLGDRTTNEKLFF.

The table lists this clone with a count of one. The chain has TRBV7-2 and TRBJ2-7; 9 positions agree with TRBD1. This CDR3 is 15 amino acids long. V was pared by 2 bases and J by 3 bases, with 5 bases of the junction left unmatched. From germline, CDR1 is SGHTA and CDR2 FQGNSA. The CDR3 bases are TGTGCCAGCAGCTTAATTGGGACAGGGAGCTACGAGCAGTACTTC. Protein product: CASSLIGTGSYEQYF.

V usage is TRBV28 and J usage is TRBJ1-5; TRBD1 might be the D (6 bases). CDR1 is MDHEN and CDR2 is SYDVKM in the germline V gene. Trimming pared 7 bases from V and 3 bases from J, leaving 7 bases between. There are 12 residues in the CDR3. The CDR3 DNA sequence: TGTGCCAGCACAGGGGCCAATCAGCCCCAGCATTTT. This sequence encodes CASTGANQPQHF.

The J gene is TRBJ1-2, the V gene TRBV5-1; weak D call: TRBD1 (6 bases). Trimming pared 3 bases from V and 2 bases from J, leaving 8 bases between. Germline assignment: CDR1 SGHRS and CDR2 YFSETQ. This CDR3 contains 13 residues. Written as DNA, the CDR3 is TGCGCCAGCAGCTGGACAGAGAACTATGGCTACACCTTC. This sequence encodes CASSWTENYGYTF.

The chain uses TRBV7-2 and TRBJ2-7; TRBD1 agrees at 7 bases. V gave up 5 bases and J gave up 0 bases; unmatched junction bases: 7. The CDR3 runs to 15 residues. From germline, CDR1 is SGHTA and CDR2 FQGNSA. CDR3 DNA sequence: TGTGCCAGCAGCCCCGTGGGGACAGACTCCTACGAGCAGTACTTC. Amino acid sequence: CASSPVGTDSYEQYF. Complete variable domain (other parts from reference TRBV7-2 and TRBJ2-7): GAGVSQSPSNKVTEKGKDVELRCDPISGHTALYWYRQSLGQGLEFLIYFQGNSAPDKSGLPSDRFSAERTGGSVSTLTIQRTQQEDSAVYLCASSPVGTDSYEQYFGPGTRLTVT.

The rearrangement links TRBV12-2 to TRBJ2-5; TRBD1 reflects the table's D call only, with no check against the DNA. TRBV12-2 is flagged as a pseudogene. There are 11 residues in the CDR3. CDR3 region: CASRPQETQYF. The CDR3 DNA is TGTGCAAGTCGCCCCCAGGAGACCCAGTACTTC.

V gene TRBV27 combines with J gene TRBJ2-3, with D possibly TRBD1 on 6 matching bases. V lost 0 bases and J lost 6, with 25 bases in between. Germline V gene sequence: CDR1 MNHEY, CDR2 SMNVEV (reference sequence). This CDR3 has 19 amino acids. CDR3 sequence (DNA): TGTGCCAGCAGTTTATCGGGTGGTAGGGGGATATCATTGCGGGATACGCAGTATTTT. Encoded protein: CASSLSGGRGISLRDTQYF.

The chain is built from TRBV27 and TRBJ1-3; possible D gene TRBD1, 5 bases. This CDR3 has 15 residues. Trimming took off 0 bases at V and 4 bases at J, with 10 bases between the two ends. Looked up from germline, CDR1 is MNHEY and CDR2 is SMNVEV (reference sequence). CDR3 DNA: TGTGCCAGCAGTTTATCTGGGGCGCGAGGAAACACCATATATTTT. Translated: CASSLSGARGNTIYF.

The chain uses TRBV7-2 and TRBJ2-7, with 7 bases fitting TRBD1. CDR1 SGHTA and CDR2 FQGNSA come from the germline V gene. The CDR3 spans 15 residues. J gave up 2 bases and V 5 bases, and 9 bases lay outside the gene matches. Here the CDR3 reads CASSISSGQAYEQYF. The CDR3 DNA reads TGTGCCAGCAGCATCTCGTCCGGACAGGCCTACGAGCAGTACTTC.

CDR3 protein: CASSIMQNSNQPQHF. For the CDR3, the DNA is TGTGCCAGTAGTATCATGCAGAATAGCAATCAGCCCCAGCATTTT. This chain links TRBV19 with TRBJ1-5; D ambiguous. The V end lost 3 bases, the J end lost 0 bases, and 9 bases lay between the germline ends. CDR3 length equals 15 residues. Per the germline V gene, CDR1 is LNHDA and CDR2 is SQIVND (reference sequence).

This chain links TRBV9 with TRBJ1-2, with TRBD1 as a possible D gene (5 bases). Between the trimmed V and J ends, which lost 3 bases and 1 base, there was a span of 7 bases. This CDR3 contains 13 residues. The germline CDR1 and CDR2 sequences are SGDLS and YYNGEE. The CDR3 loop is CASSAGGNYGYTF. CDR3 coding DNA: TGTGCCAGCAGCGCGGGGGGTAACTATGGCTACACCTTC.

The genes are TRBV5-4 and TRBJ2-2, with TRBD2 matching 14 bases. J gave up 7 bases and V 4 bases, and 6 bases lay outside the gene matches. There are 16 residues in the CDR3. Germline CDR1 reads SGHNT; CDR2 reads YYREEE (reference sequence). This chain's CDR3 is CASSVGLAGEGGELFF. In DNA form, the CDR3 reads TGTGCCAGCAGCGTGGGACTAGCGGGAGAAGGCGGGGAGCTGTTTTTT.

This clone showed up just once. The chain joins TRBV5-1 to TRBJ2-2; the match to TRBD2 covers 10 bases. Germline CDR1 is SGHRS and CDR2 is YFSETQ. There are 17 residues in the CDR3. V shed 0 bases, J shed 1 base, and the junction held 3 bases outside the gene matches. CDR3 amino acids: CASSLGTSGQNTGELFF. CDR3 DNA: TGCGCCAGCAGCTTGGGGACTAGCGGACAGAACACCGGGGAGCTGTTTTTT.

V and J are TRBV6-5 and TRBJ2-7, with TRBD2 matching over 14 bases. Germline CDR1 MNHEY, CDR2 SVGAGI. The CDR3 covers 15 residues. Germline trimming cut 7 bases from V and 4 bases from J; bases unmatched to any gene: 6. The CDR3 sequence: CASTKGTSGRYEQYF. The CDR3 nucleotides are TGTGCCAGCACCAAAGGGACTAGCGGGAGATACGAGCAGTACTTC.

The chain carries TRBV6-1 and TRBJ2-5; perhaps TRBD2 as D (6 bases). Trimming stripped 3 bases from V and 3 bases from J, with 20 bases between. The CDR3 runs 17 residues. Germline CDR1 is MNHNS and CDR2 is SASEGT. CDR3 in DNA: TGTGCCAGCAGTGAGATTTGGGGGGACCTTTCTAAAGAGACCCAGTACTTC. Protein sequence: CASSEIWGDLSKETQYF.

The chain joins TRBV5-4 to TRBJ1-2, with D perhaps TRBD1 (6 bases). The germline V gene has CDR1 SGHNT and CDR2 YYREEE (reference sequence). Trimming shortened V by 5 bases and J by 0 bases, and 11 bases separated the two germline ends. This CDR3 region has 14 residues. CDR3 sequence (DNA): TGTGCCAGCAGGACAGGTATTTCTAACTATGGCTACACCTTC. It translates to CASRTGISNYGYTF.

This chain uses TRBV4-3 with TRBJ2-7, with a weak D call TRBD1 (5 bases). V lost 3 bases, J lost 3 bases, and 18 bases lay in between. This CDR3 is 16 amino acids long. In germline, CDR1 is LGHNA, CDR2 YSLEER. The CDR3 loop is CASSHSSADKVYEQYF. Here the CDR3 DNA reads TGCGCCAGCAGCCATTCCTCGGCGGACAAGGTCTACGAGCAGTACTTC.